The 25 T cell receptor beta chains listed next were all sequenced from one sample in a study of shared clonotypes between healthy human individuals. Here immunoSEQ multiplex PCR was the method, and the copy in TCRdb shows in-frame clones only, minus some. This table has millions of clones, 85% to 95% appearing once. Sequenced: naive CD4+ T cells sorted from blood. Subset here: CD45RA+ positively selected. Receptor source: a man younger than 35 in good health.

The chain uses TRBV6-5 and TRBJ2-5, with D possibly TRBD2 on 7 matching bases. The CDR3 length is 16 residues. From germline, CDR1 is MNHEY and CDR2 SVGAGI. V lost 0 bases and J 1 base, leaving 12 bases between the germline ends. The CDR3 DNA reads as TGTGCCAGCAGTTACTCCGGGGGGCTCAGCCAAGAGACCCAGTACTTC. Translated: CASSYSGGLSQETQYF.

The J gene is TRBJ1-1, the V gene TRBV30; 7 nucleotides agree with TRBD1. J lost 2 bases, V lost 6 bases, and 6 bases had no gene match. The length of the CDR3 is 13 residues. Germline values: CDR1 GTSNPN, CDR2 SVGIG (reference sequence). In nucleotides, the CDR3 is TGTGCCTGTATAAGACAGGGAAACACTGAAGCTTTCTTT. It translates to CACIRQGNTEAFF.

This chain links TRBV21-1 with TRBJ2-7; the D call TRBD2 from the table was never checked on the DNA. TRBV21-1 is assigned pseudogene status. This CDR3 is built from 13 residues. In DNA form, the CDR3 reads TGTGCCAGCACGAGGTTCCTTAGGTACGAGCAGTACTTC. Its protein is CASTRFLRYEQYF.

This chain connects TRBV11-2 to TRBJ2-1; D unclear. CDR3 length: 15 amino acids. With 0 bases removed from V and 8 bases from J, the gap between germline ends came to 14 bases. CDR1 is SGHAT, CDR2 FQNNGV, per germline. In nucleotides, the CDR3 is TGTGCCAGCAGCTTAGAATCGAAATCACGCGATGAGCAGTTCTTC. Translated, it gives CASSLESKSRDEQFF.

Turning to this clone: A much larger clone differs by one base, so this may be a read error. Other DNA sequences from this sample encode an identical CDR3 as well. The chain recombines TRBV6-5 with TRBJ1-5; TRBD1 agrees at 11 bases. In germline, CDR1 is MNHEY, CDR2 SVGAGI. The CDR3 totals 15 residues. J was trimmed by 4 bases and V by 6 bases; bases with no gene match: 5. This CDR3 is CASSPGTGGNQPQHF. The CDR3 DNA is TGTGCCAGCAGCCCCGGGACAGGGGGGAATCAGCCCCAGCATTTT.

This rearrangement joins TRBV28 to TRBJ2-7; possibly TRBD1 for D (6 bases). Trimming took off 4 bases at V and 1 base at J, with 14 bases between the two ends. Germline V gene sequence: CDR1 MDHEN, CDR2 SYDVKM. This CDR3 is built from 15 residues. CDR3: CASSSPRGYSYEQYF. For the CDR3, the DNA is TGTGCCAGCAGTTCCCCCAGGGGCTATTCCTACGAGCAGTACTTC.

CDR3 nucleotides: TGTGCCAGCAGCCAAGATGCGGCACCTTCCTACAATGAGCAGTTCTTC. It is translated as CASSQDAAPSYNEQFF. The chain carries TRBV4-2 and TRBJ2-1; D call uncertain. Per germline, CDR1 LGHNA and CDR2 YNFKEQ. The CDR3 runs to 16 residues. The germline V and J ends were trimmed by 0 bases and 1 base, with 10 bases remaining between them.

V and J are TRBV20-1 and TRBJ2-1; D unresolved. Germline lookup yields CDR1 DFQATT and CDR2 SNEGSKA (reference sequence). CDR3 length: 10 residues. The V gene lost 1 base and the J gene lost 13 bases, with 8 bases spanning the gap. CDR3 sequence reads: CSARGPPQFF. In nucleotides, the CDR3 is TGCAGTGCTAGAGGACCCCCTCAGTTCTTC.

The rearrangement links TRBV7-3 to TRBJ1-1; no firm D call. Trimming removed 3 bases at V and 1 base at J, with 6 bases between. The CDR3 is 13 residues long. Germline V gene sequence: CDR1 SGHTA, CDR2 FQGTGA. The CDR3 sequence is CASSFASNTEAFF. The CDR3 DNA follows: TGTGCCAGCAGCTTCGCGTCGAACACTGAAGCTTTCTTT.

This rearrangement joins TRBV6-5 to TRBJ1-2; 8 bases match TRBD1. Germline V gene sequence: CDR1 MNHEY, CDR2 SVGAGI. The CDR3 runs to 12 residues. V gave up 2 bases and J gave up 11 bases; unmatched junction bases: 4. DNA of the CDR3: TGTGCCAGCAGTTACCCGGGACAGGAGTACACCTTC. It yields the protein CASSYPGQEYTF.

The chain recombines TRBV7-2 with TRBJ2-5, with a possible D match to TRBD1 (6 bases). Trimming stripped 4 bases from V and 9 bases from J, with 21 bases between. Looked up from germline, CDR1 is SGHTA and CDR2 is FQGNSA. This CDR3 region has 15 residues. The CDR3 here is CASSSPPWGQGAQYF. CDR3 DNA: TGTGCCAGCAGCTCACCCCCTTGGGGACAAGGGGCCCAGTACTTC. Full variable domain (outside the CDR3, taken from reference TRBV7-2 and TRBJ2-5): GAGVSQSPSNKVTEKGKDVELRCDPISGHTALYWYRQSLGQGLEFLIYFQGNSAPDKSGLPSDRFSAERTGGSVSTLTIQRTQQEDSAVYLCASSSPPWGQGAQYFGPGTRLLVL.

The chain uses TRBV5-4 and TRBJ2-1; TRBD2 matches 9 bases. This CDR3 spans 15 amino acids. Germline V gives CDR1 SGHNT, CDR2 YYREEE (reference sequence). The V segment lost 7 bases and the J segment 4 bases; nucleotides outside the gene matches: 9. CDR3 sequence: CASAAGGPKYNEQFF. The CDR3 DNA sequence: TGTGCCAGCGCCGCGGGAGGGCCGAAGTACAATGAGCAGTTCTTC.

This rearrangement joins TRBV28 to TRBJ1-2; weak D call: TRBD1 (6 bases). In germline, CDR1 is MDHEN, CDR2 SYDVKM. Deletions cut 3 bases from V and 0 bases from J, with 20 bases between. CDR3 length equals 18 residues. The CDR3 reads CASSLYLGQKPPNYGYTF. DNA of the CDR3: TGTGCCAGCAGTTTGTATTTAGGACAGAAACCCCCTAACTATGGCTACACCTTC.

This rearrangement joins TRBV2 to TRBJ1-5; D unresolved. Germline CDR1 reads SNHLY; CDR2 reads FYNNEI. Trimming took off 3 bases at V and 0 bases at J, with 6 bases between the two ends. This CDR3 has 14 amino acids. The CDR3 sequence is CASSDLDSNQPQHF. The CDR3 nucleotides are TGTGCCAGCAGTGATCTTGATAGCAATCAGCCCCAGCATTTT.

V is TRBV10-1 and J is TRBJ2-2; 11 bases are shared with TRBD1. The CDR3 loop spans 15 amino acids. After removal of 6 bases from V and 3 bases from J, the junction contained 3 bases not matched to a gene. Germline CDR1 is WNHNN and CDR2 is SYGVQD (reference sequence). The CDR3 reads CASRSGQGDTGELFF. Written as DNA, the CDR3 is TGCGCCAGCAGATCGGGACAGGGGGACACCGGGGAGCTGTTTTTT.

J is TRBJ1-2 and V is TRBV5-1; D possibly corresponds to TRBD1 (5 bases). Per germline, CDR1 SGHRS and CDR2 YFSETQ. Between the trimmed V and J ends, which lost 0 bases and 10 bases, there was a span of 19 bases. CDR3 length: 15 residues. The CDR3 DNA is TGCGCCAGCAGCTTGGCGGGGGGACTGAATGTGGACTACACCTTC. It codes for CASSLAGGLNVDYTF. Looking up the rest from reference TRBV5-1 and TRBJ1-2 gives the full variable domain: KAGVTQTPRYLIKTRGQQVTLSCSPISGHRSVSWYQQTPGQGLQFLFEYFSETQRNKGNFPGRFSGRQFSNSRSEMNVSTLELGDSALYLCASSLAGGLNVDYTFGSGTRLTVV.

The rearrangement links TRBV11-2 to TRBJ2-7; D might be TRBD1 or TRBD2, each matching 6 bases. V was trimmed by 8 bases and J by 0 bases, leaving 17 bases between them. The length of the CDR3 is 15 residues. Looked up from germline, CDR1 is SGHAT and CDR2 is FQNNGV. The CDR3: CASDVVGGSSYEQYF. The DNA of the CDR3 is TGTGCCAGCGATGTAGTGGGGGGCAGCTCCTACGAGCAGTACTTC.

This chain uses TRBV6-1 with TRBJ2-1, with 10 bases that match TRBD2. This CDR3 comprises 17 residues. Germline loops: CDR1 MNHNS, CDR2 SASEGT. The J segment lost 2 bases and the V segment lost 3 bases, leaving 7 bases of the junction unmatched. The CDR3 sequence is CASSEGLGLAAYNEQFF. Here the CDR3 DNA reads TGTGCCAGCAGTGAGGGGCTTGGACTAGCGGCCTACAATGAGCAGTTCTTC.

Here the CDR3 reads CASRPPAEKYEQYF. The CDR3 DNA reads as TGCGCCAGCAGGCCCCCAGCGGAGAAGTACGAGCAGTACTTC. The J gene is TRBJ2-7, the V gene TRBV5-1; TRBD2 is a possible D gene (5 bases). V was pared by 5 bases and J by 4 bases, with 16 bases between. Germline V gene lookup returns CDR1 SGHRS and CDR2 YFSETQ. CDR3 length equals 14 residues.

The chain links TRBV18 to TRBJ1-2; 8 nucleotides match TRBD1. V lost 4 bases and J lost 4; bases outside the gene matches: 11. Germline values: CDR1 KGHSH, CDR2 LQKENI. CDR3 size: 16 residues. The CDR3 bases are TGTGCCAGCTCACAGGGCGAATCAGGGGGCACCTATGGCTACACCTTC. It codes for CASSQGESGGTYGYTF.

The CDR3 DNA reads as TGTGCCAGTAGTATAGATCTATCGGGACAGAGAGCTAACTATGGCTACACCTTC. It translates to CASSIDLSGQRANYGYTF. The chain carries TRBV19 and TRBJ1-2, with 7 bases lining up with TRBD1. Germline assignment: CDR1 LNHDA and CDR2 SQIVND (reference sequence). Trimming removed 0 bases from V and 0 bases from J; junction bases left unmatched: 10. CDR3 size: 18 residues. Full variable domain (outside the CDR3, taken from reference TRBV19 and TRBJ1-2): DGGITQSPKYLFRKEGQNVTLSCEQNLNHDAMYWYRQDPGQGLRLIYYSQIVNDFQKGDIAEGYSVSREKKESFPLTVTSAQKNPTAFYLCASSIDLSGQRANYGYTFGSGTRLTVV.

This chain joins TRBV5-1 and TRBJ2-3, with TRBD1 matching over 11 bases. The germline V gene has CDR1 SGHRS and CDR2 YFSETQ. The length of the CDR3 is 16 residues. V was pared by 3 bases and J by 3 bases, with 6 bases of the junction left unmatched. CDR3 coding DNA: TGCGCCAGCAGCTCAGGACAGGGGGCGAGGACAGATACGCAGTATTTT. Protein product: CASSSGQGARTDTQYF.

Concerning this clone itself: The sample has other DNA sequences that encode this CDR3 too. This rearrangement joins TRBV7-2 to TRBJ2-3; 7 bases match TRBD1. The CDR3 extends over 14 amino acids. V lost 1 base and J lost 8; bases outside the gene matches: 6. Germline CDR1 SGHTA, CDR2 FQGNSA. CDR3 DNA: TGTGCCAGCAGCTTAGGGACAGGAGGTGGTACGCAGTATTTT. It is translated as CASSLGTGGGTQYF.

The CDR3 loop reads CASSLLDSGNTIYF. The CDR3 nucleotides read TGTGCCAGCAGCTTACTTGACAGTGGAAACACCATATATTTT. This chain connects TRBV7-2 to TRBJ1-3, with D possibly matching TRBD1 (5 bases). Trimming removed 2 bases at V and 3 bases at J, with 8 bases between. Germline V CDR1 and CDR2: SGHTA, FQGNSA. This CDR3 region has 14 residues.

The J gene is TRBJ1-6, the V gene TRBV6-5; 7 positions match TRBD1. CDR3 length: 15 amino acids. Unmatched junction bases numbered 0, after V lost 2 bases and J lost 2 bases. Germline lookup yields CDR1 MNHEY and CDR2 SVGAGI. The CDR3 nucleotides are TGTGCCAGCAGTTACCAGGGGGCCTATAATTCACCCCTCCACTTT. The encoded protein is CASSYQGAYNSPLHF.